This is a list of T cell receptor beta chains from one sample in a study of T cell responses to AZD1222 COVID-19 vaccine. The assay was immunoSEQ multiplex PCR, and TCRdb's table has in-frame clones only and misses some. The table includes around 140,000 clones, approximately 90% detected once. The input for sequencing was peripheral blood, taken 28 days after the second AZD1222 dose. These receptors were collected from an adult who received the AZD1222 COVID-19 vaccine. CDR3s include the opening cysteine and the closing phenylalanine or tryptophan. The D gene is left open where the match is weak. Some rows mark clone size as missing; the rest say once, few, many or name a class of expanded clone.

size	J	D	V	DNA	CDR3
.	TRBJ2-7	.	TRBV6-2/TRBV6-3	TGTGCCAGCAGTCGTGACAATGGGTACGAGCAGTACTTC	CASSRDNGYEQYF
.	TRBJ2-3	.	TRBV5-1	TGCGCCAGCAGCTATAGCGGAGATACGCAGTATTTT	CASSYSGDTQYF
.	TRBJ2-1	TRBD1	TRBV2	TGTGCCAGCAGCGCCGACAGGGACTCCTACAATGAGCAGTTCTTC	CASSADRDSYNEQFF
.	TRBJ1-2	.	TRBV27	TGTGCCAGCAGATGGACAGAGGGGGGCTACACCTTC	CASRWTEGGYTF
few	TRBJ2-7	TRBD2	TRBV27	TGTGCCAGCAGCGGCGGACTAGCGGGAGGCGAGCAGTACTTC	CASSGGLAGGEQYF
.	TRBJ2-7	TRBD2	TRBV7-2	TGTGCCAGCAGCTTTGGACTAGCGACCTACGAGCAGTACTTC	CASSFGLATYEQYF
.	TRBJ2-7	.	TRBV28	TGTGCCAGCAGTTTAGAGATCTCCTACGAGCAGTACTTC	CASSLEISYEQYF
.	TRBJ2-7	.	TRBV15	TGTGCCACCAGCGTTGGGACGGAGACCTACGAGCAGTACTTC	CATSVGTETYEQYF
once	TRBJ1-3	.	TRBV9	TGTGCCAGCAGCCCAAGACCGTACTCTGGAAACACCATATATTTT	CASSPRPYSGNTIYF
.	TRBJ2-1	TRBD2	TRBV28	TGTGCCAGCAGTTCCCCGACTAGCAGCTCCTACAATGAGCAGTTCTTC	CASSSPTSSSYNEQFF
.	TRBJ1-6	.	TRBV25-1	TGTGCCAGCAGTGAACAGGGTTATAATTCACCCCTCCACTTT	CASSEQGYNSPLHF
.	TRBJ2-2	TRBD1	TRBV19	TGTGCCAGTAGTGACAGGGGGGACACCGGGGAGCTGTTTTTT	CASSDRGDTGELFF
.	TRBJ2-2	.	TRBV19	TGTGCCAGTAGGTTCCAATCGAACACCGGGGAGCTGTTTTTT	CASRFQSNTGELFF
.	TRBJ2-7	.	TRBV10-2	TGCGCCAGCAGAGGGGGTACAGGGTTCGAGCAGTACTTC	CASRGGTGFEQYF
.	TRBJ1-1	.	TRBV5-6	TGTGCCAGCAGCCCCCGGGTGGCATCGAACACTGAAGCTTTCTTT	CASSPRVASNTEAFF
.	TRBJ1-6	.	TRBV3-1/TRBV3-2	TGTGCCAGCAGCCCGATCGGACAGAATAATTCACCCCTCCACTTT	CASSPIGQNNSPLHF
.	TRBJ2-2	.	TRBV5-1	TGCGCCAGCAGCTTGAACCGGGACGGGGAGCTGTTTTTT	CASSLNRDGELFF
.	TRBJ1-1	.	TRBV21-1	TGTGCCAGCAGCAGAGACAGAGCGAACACTGAAGCTTTCTTT	CASSRDRANTEAFF
.	TRBJ2-1	TRBD2	TRBV29-1	TGCAGCGTTCGGCTAGCGGGAGGTGTCAGTGAGCAGTTCTTC	CSVRLAGGVSEQFF
.	TRBJ1-2	TRBD1	TRBV6-6	TGTGCCAGCAGTTACCCTGGGACAGACTATGGCTACACCTTC	CASSYPGTDYGYTF
.	TRBJ1-2	.	TRBV11-1	TGTGCCAGCAGCTTAGTAGGCCGACCAACGGATGGCTACACCTTC	CASSLVGRPTDGYTF
.	TRBJ2-7	TRBD1	TRBV28	TGTGCCAGCACCAGTCCGGGACAGGAACCCTACGAGCAGTACTTC	CASTSPGQEPYEQYF
.	TRBJ1-6	.	TRBV27	TGTGCCAGCAGGACCGCGGGCGTTAATTCACCCCTCCACTTT	CASRTAGVNSPLHF
.	TRBJ1-2	.	TRBV6-2/TRBV6-3	TGTGCCAGCAGTTACCGCGTCTCAGGGAGGAACTATGGCTACACCTTC	CASSYRVSGRNYGYTF
.	TRBJ2-7	.	TRBV27	TGTGCCAGCAGTTTATCGGGGGGCCGGGCCTACGAGCAGTACTTC	CASSLSGGRAYEQYF
.	TRBJ2-2	.	TRBV2	TGTGCCAGCAGTGAATATAGAAACACCGGGGAGCTGTTTTTT	CASSEYRNTGELFF
once	TRBJ2-1	.	TRBV9	TGTGCCAGCAGCGTAGGGGGCCCTTTTGACGAGCAGTTCTTC	CASSVGGPFDEQFF
.	TRBJ1-1	.	TRBV19	TGTGCCAGTAGTCCTCCAGGCAGGGACGTTCGAAACACTGAAGCTTTCTTT	CASSPPGRDVRNTEAFF
.	TRBJ1-1	TRBD1	TRBV28	TGTGCCAGCAGACGAGGACAGGGGAACACTGAAGCTTTCTTT	CASRRGQGNTEAFF
once	TRBJ2-1	TRBD2	TRBV7-9	TGTGCCAGCAGCCCACCCGGGACTAGCGGGAGTGGTGAGCAGTTCTTC	CASSPPGTSGSGEQFF
.	TRBJ2-7	.	TRBV20-1	TGCAGTGCTGTTGACCGTCGCGAGCAGTACTTC	CSAVDRREQYF
.	TRBJ1-5	.	TRBV18	TGTGCCAGCTCACCACCGACGGGGCCGGGCAATCAGCCCCAGCATTTT	CASSPPTGPGNQPQHF
.	TRBJ1-2	TRBD1	TRBV19	TGTGCCAGTAGTATTCCTCGACAGGGGATTAACTATGGCTACACCTTC	CASSIPRQGINYGYTF
.	TRBJ2-7	.	TRBV18	TGTGCCAGCTCGACGGGACACCTTAAAGTAGAGCAGTACTTC	CASSTGHLKVEQYF
.	TRBJ1-2	TRBD1	TRBV9	TGTGCCAGCAGCGTAGGACAGGGTGTATTTGGCTACACCTTC	CASSVGQGVFGYTF
.	TRBJ1-5	.	TRBV19	TGTGCCAGTACCCCGGACGTCGTCAATCAGCCCCAGCATTTT	CASTPDVVNQPQHF
.	TRBJ1-1	TRBD1	TRBV30	TGTGCCTGGAGTACCTTGGACAGGGGGAACACTGAAGCTTTCTTT	CAWSTLDRGNTEAFF